This TCR beta chain was identified during a study of a mutant IDH1 vaccine in newly diagnosed glioma (dated by TCRdb to about 2021). For context, the study as a whole: Patients received eight vaccinations in weeks 1, 3, 5, 7, 11, 15, 19 and 23, corresponding to visits V03 through V10. Vaccination started 4-6 weeks after radiotherapy alone, or was given together with temozolomide cycles in the groups whose treatment included chemotherapy. The roughly 30 treated patients were roughly 62% male and around 40% female, with a mean age of around 40 years. Before enrollment, most patients had been given radiochemotherapy with temozolomide as standard therapy, while the rest had received either radiotherapy alone or temozolomide alone. Peripheral blood was drawn at six visits: V03 (baseline), V05, V07, V10, V12 and V13. Longitudinal TCRB deep sequencing was performed for 25 to 30 treated patients wherever samples were available for exploratory analyses. The paper's findings and limits, for the study overall: Selection of PBMC samples for TCRB deep sequencing was based on availability. Pseudoprogression seemed to be unrelated to changes in the top peripheral T cell clonotypes found by TCRB sequencing. According to the authors, sample limitations meant that analyses of patient blood samples could not be reproduced. Immune responses induced by the vaccine were seen in approximately 93% of patients across multiple MHC alleles.

Receptors were amplified or captured by the immunoSEQ multiplex PCR assay. Rearranged TCR beta chain sequences were amplified using the hsTCRB Kit according to the manufacturer's protocol. Sequencing of TCRB libraries was carried out on an Illumina MiSeq. The authors' analysis ran thus. The proprietary platform of the kit vendor was used for demultiplexing, trimming and gene mapping. The clones in this table, taken by TCRdb from immuneACCESS, are in-frame only. Not every clone is retained; where verified, under half of the shortfall comes from an unresolved V gene, and the cause of the rest is unknown. For V, J and clone size, that table is used; D and trimming come from the DNA. The sample data list around 60,000 clones, and 89% of these were observed just once. The ten most abundant clones make up more than 1.5% of the sample. A note on this clone: No antigen is known for it. No quality values exist for individual bases; no much larger clone is one base distant.

V is pruned by 4 bases and J by 3 bases, leaving 2 bases of the junction without a gene match. The CDR3 contains 13 residues, cysteine and phenylalanine counted. The sequence is cut down to CDR3 DNA, 39 bases in frame from base 1. From a lookup of the germline V gene, CDR1 and CDR2 are SGHTA and FQGTGA. The time point label, as the study defines it: week 11, during vaccination. Each vaccine dose, consisting of 300 ug of a 20-mer mutant IDH1 peptide in Montanide, was administered subcutaneously with topical imiquimod. The donors had newly diagnosed IDH1-mutant astrocytomas of WHO grade 3 or 4 that showed loss of nuclear ATRX. The samples were drawn from NOA16, a multicentre, single-arm, open-label phase I trial in Germany that tested a mutant IDH1 peptide vaccine in humans for the first time. Genomic DNA for TCRB sequencing was extracted from EDTA blood using the DNeasy Blood and Tissue Kit.

Recombination joined TRBV7-3 with TRBJ2-7, and TRBD1 aligns with 8 junction nucleotides. This specimen was PBMCs, taken from a glioma patient whose treatment included an IDH1 peptide vaccine. The sequence came from a man in his forties with glioma. CDR3 protein: CASSSTGGYEQYF. The sequence in DNA is TGTGCCAGCAGCTCCACAGGGGGCTACGAGCAGTACTTC.